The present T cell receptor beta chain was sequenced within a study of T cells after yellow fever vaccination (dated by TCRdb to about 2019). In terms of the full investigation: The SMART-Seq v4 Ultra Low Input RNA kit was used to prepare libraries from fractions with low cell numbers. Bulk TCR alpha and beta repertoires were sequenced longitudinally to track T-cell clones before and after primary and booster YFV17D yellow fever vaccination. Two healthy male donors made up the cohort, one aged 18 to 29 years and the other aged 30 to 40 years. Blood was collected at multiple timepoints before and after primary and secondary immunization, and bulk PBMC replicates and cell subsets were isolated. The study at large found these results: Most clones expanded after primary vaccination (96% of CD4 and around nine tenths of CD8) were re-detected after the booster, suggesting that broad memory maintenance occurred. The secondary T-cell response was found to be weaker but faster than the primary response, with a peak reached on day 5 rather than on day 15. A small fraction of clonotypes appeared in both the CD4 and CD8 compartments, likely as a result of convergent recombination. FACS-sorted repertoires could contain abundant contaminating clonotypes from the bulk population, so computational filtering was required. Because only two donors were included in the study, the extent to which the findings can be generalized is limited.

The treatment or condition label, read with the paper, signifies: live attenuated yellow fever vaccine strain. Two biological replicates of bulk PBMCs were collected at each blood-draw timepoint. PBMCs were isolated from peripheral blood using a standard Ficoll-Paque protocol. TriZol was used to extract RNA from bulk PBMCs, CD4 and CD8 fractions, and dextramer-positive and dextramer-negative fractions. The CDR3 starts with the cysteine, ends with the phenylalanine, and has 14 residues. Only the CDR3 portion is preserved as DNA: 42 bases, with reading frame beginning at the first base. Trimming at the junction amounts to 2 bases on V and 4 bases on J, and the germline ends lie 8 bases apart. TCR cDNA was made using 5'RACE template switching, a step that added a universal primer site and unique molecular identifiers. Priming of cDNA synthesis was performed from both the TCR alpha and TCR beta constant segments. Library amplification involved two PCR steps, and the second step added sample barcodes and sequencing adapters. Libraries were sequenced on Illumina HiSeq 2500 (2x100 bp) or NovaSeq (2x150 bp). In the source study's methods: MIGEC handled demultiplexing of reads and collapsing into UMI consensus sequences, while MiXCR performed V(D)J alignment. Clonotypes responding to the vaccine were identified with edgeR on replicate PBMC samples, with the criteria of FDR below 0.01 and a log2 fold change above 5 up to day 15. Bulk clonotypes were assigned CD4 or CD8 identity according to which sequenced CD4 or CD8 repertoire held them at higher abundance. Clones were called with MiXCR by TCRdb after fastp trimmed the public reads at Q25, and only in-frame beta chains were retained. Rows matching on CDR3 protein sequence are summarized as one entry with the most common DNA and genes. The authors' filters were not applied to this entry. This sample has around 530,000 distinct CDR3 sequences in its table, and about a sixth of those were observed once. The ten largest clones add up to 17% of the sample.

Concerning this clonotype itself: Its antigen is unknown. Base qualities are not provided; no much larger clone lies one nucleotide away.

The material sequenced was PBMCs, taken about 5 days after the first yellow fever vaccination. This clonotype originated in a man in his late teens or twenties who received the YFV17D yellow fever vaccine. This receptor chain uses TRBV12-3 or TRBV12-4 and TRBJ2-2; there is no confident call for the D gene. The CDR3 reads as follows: CASSLFGPTGELFF. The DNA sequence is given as TGTGCCAGCAGTTTATTTGGGCCCACCGGGGAGCTGTTTTTT.